This T cell receptor (beta chain) was sequenced in a study of post-analysis software for immune sequencing data. Findings and caveats of the study: Controls significantly exceeded multiple sclerosis patients in normalized Chao1 diversity. Relative to controls, patients had several TRBV segments at higher frequency, with TRBV5-6, TRBV5-1 and TRBV20-1 among these. F measure grouped same-batch samples tightly together.

Of note for this clonotype: Its antigen is undetermined.

TCR beta libraries were prepared from cDNA with unique molecular identifiers. About 500,000 cDNA molecules came from around 0.96 to 9.9 million T cells. TCRdb called the PCR reads again in MiXCR, with one record for every CDR3 protein. Here the sample spans roughly 870,000 distinct CDR3 sequences, about 57% being singletons. Per the germline V gene, CDR1 is MNHNS and CDR2 is SASEGT. CDR3 length equals 15 residues. Losses at the gene ends were 11 bases for V and 3 bases for J; bases not matched to a gene: 13. This TCR derives from a girl aged 5 to 17 with multiple sclerosis. This chain joins TRBV6-1 and TRBJ2-1; 7 nucleotides match TRBD2. The sequenced sample was blood. The CDR3 coding sequence is TGTGCCTCCGGCGCGGGGCTAGCGGTCTACAATGAGCAGTTCTTC. Its translation: CASGAGLAVYNEQFF.